One and the same sample provided the 7 T cell receptor beta chains below, sequenced in a study of blood T cell repertoires in COVID-19. Assay: immunoSEQ multiplex PCR; the TCRdb copy retains only in-frame clones and omits some. The table lists over 250,000 clones, about nine tenths of them singletons, with about 2% in the top ten. Sequenced: PBMCs or T cells enriched from blood (not recorded which). These receptors originate from a woman aged 55-70 years who had recovered from COVID-19.

CDR3 protein: CASSLAGVGELFF. As DNA, the CDR3 is TGTGCCAGCAGTCTAGCGGGAGTCGGGGAGCTGTTTTTT. The chain uses TRBV5-6 and TRBJ2-2; TRBD2 agrees at 10 bases. V lost 5 bases to trimming and J lost 7 bases; unmatched junction nucleotides: 2. Germline CDR1 reads SGHDT; CDR2 reads YYEEEE. CDR3 length equals 13 residues.

The chain carries TRBV10-3 and TRBJ1-2; 11 bases fit TRBD1. The germline V gene has CDR1 ENHRY and CDR2 SYGVKD. J was trimmed by 4 bases and V by 2 bases; bases with no gene match: 3. The CDR3 is 15 amino acids. The CDR3 DNA reads as TGTGCCATCAGTGAGGTCGGGACAGGGGGCTATGGCTACACCTTC. Translation: CAISEVGTGGYGYTF.

V is TRBV4-1 and J is TRBJ2-1, with D unclear. Trimming took 4 bases from V and 5 from J, leaving 6 bases between them. The CDR3 spans 12 residues. Germline values: CDR1 MGHRA, CDR2 YSYEKL. CDR3 amino acids: CASSPAHNEQFF. DNA for the CDR3: TGCGCCAGCAGCCCCGCGCACAATGAGCAGTTCTTC.

The chain uses TRBV7-2 and TRBJ1-4; TRBD1 agrees at 7 bases. The V gene's germline CDR1 is SGHTA and CDR2 FQGNSA. The CDR3 loop spans 14 amino acids. Germline trimming cut 7 bases from V and 4 bases from J; bases unmatched to any gene: 6. Here the CDR3 reads CASKQGQSNEKLFF. The CDR3 coding sequence is TGTGCCAGCAAACAGGGACAGAGTAATGAAAAACTGTTTTTT.

This clone was picked up one time. The chain joins TRBV11-3 to TRBJ1-2; D unresolved. The germline V gene encodes CDR1 SGHNT and CDR2 YENEEA. The ends were cut back, 1 base at V and 3 bases at J, with 6 bases in the middle. The CDR3 runs to 13 residues. CDR3 sequence (DNA): TGTGCCAGCAGCTTAGGGAGTTACTATGGCTACACCTTC. This translates into CASSLGSYYGYTF.

The chain combines TRBV5-4 with TRBJ2-6; D remains ambiguous. Germline CDR1 is SGHNT and CDR2 is YYREEE (reference sequence). The CDR3 length is 13 residues. With 3 bases removed from V and 3 bases from J, the gap between germline ends came to 4 bases. DNA of the CDR3: TGTGCCAGCAGCTCATTTGGGGCCAACGTCCTGACTTTC. It encodes CASSSFGANVLTF.

The CDR3 loop reads CASSLEGSNQPQHF. Here the CDR3 DNA reads TGTGCCAGCAGTTTAGAGGGAAGCAATCAGCCCCAGCATTTT. This chain links TRBV27 with TRBJ1-5; unclear D gene. CDR3 length equals 14 residues. V lost 2 bases, J lost 1 base, and 6 bases lay in between. Germline values: CDR1 MNHEY, CDR2 SMNVEV (reference sequence).